The clone carrying this T cell receptor (beta chain) appeared a single time. The assay was immunoSEQ multiplex PCR, and TCRdb's table has in-frame clones only and misses some. The sample yields over 75,000 clones, roughly nine tenths seen once. The data were taken from a study of control samples from healthy donors and cancer patients. Source material: blood. This TCR was recovered from a man between 25 and 39 years old in good health.

The CDR3 bases are TGTGCCTGGAGTGTACCCCAGGGTTATAATTCACCCCTCCACTTT. Amino acids: CAWSVPQGYNSPLHF. The chain recombines TRBV30 with TRBJ1-6; the D gene is possibly TRBD1 (5 bases). Germline CDR1 reads GTSNPN; CDR2 reads SVGIG (reference sequence). Trimming left V 0 bases short and J 4 bases short, with 10 bases between. The CDR3 is 15 amino acids. The complete variable domain, with remaining parts taken from reference TRBV30 and TRBJ1-6, reads SQTIHQWPATLVQPVGSPLSLECTVEGTSNPNLYWYRQAAGRGLQLLFYSVGIGQISSEVPQNLSASRPQDRQFILSSKKLLLSDSGFYLCAWSVPQGYNSPLHFGNGTRLTVT.